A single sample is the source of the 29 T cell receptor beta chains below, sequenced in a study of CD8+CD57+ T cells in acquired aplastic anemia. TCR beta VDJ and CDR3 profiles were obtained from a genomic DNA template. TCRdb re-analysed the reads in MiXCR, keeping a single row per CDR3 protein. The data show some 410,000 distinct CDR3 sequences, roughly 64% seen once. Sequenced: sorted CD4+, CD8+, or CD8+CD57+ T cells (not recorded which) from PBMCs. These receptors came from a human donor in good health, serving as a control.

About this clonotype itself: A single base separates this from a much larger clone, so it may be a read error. CDR3 DNA sequence: TGTGCCAGCAGCTTCGAGACCCACAATGAGCGGTTCTTC. It is translated as CASSFETHNERFF. V usage is TRBV5-5 and J usage is TRBJ2-1; D gene unclear. CDR1 and CDR2 from the germline V gene are SGHKS and YYEKEE (reference sequence). The CDR3 sequence is 13 residues long.

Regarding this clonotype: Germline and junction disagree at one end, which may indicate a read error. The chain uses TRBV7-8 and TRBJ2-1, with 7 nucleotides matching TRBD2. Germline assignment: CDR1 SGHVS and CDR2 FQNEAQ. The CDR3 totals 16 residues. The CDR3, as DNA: TGTGCCAGCAGCTTTACCTCGCCGGGACTAACCAATGGGCAGTTCTTC. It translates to CASSFTSPGLTNGQFF.

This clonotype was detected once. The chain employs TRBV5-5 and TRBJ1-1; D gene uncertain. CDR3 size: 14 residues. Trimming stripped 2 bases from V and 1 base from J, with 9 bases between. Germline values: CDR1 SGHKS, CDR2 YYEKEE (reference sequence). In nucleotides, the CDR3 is TGTGCCAGCAGCTTAGTCGTTTGGAACACTGAAGCTTTCTTT. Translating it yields CASSLVVWNTEAFF.

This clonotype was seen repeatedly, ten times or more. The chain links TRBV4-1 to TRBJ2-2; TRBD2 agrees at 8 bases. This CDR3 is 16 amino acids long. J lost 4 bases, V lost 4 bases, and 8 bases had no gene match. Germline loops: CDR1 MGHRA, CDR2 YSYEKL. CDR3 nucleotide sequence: TGCGCCAGCAGCCCTTGGACTAGCTCGAGCACCGGGGAGCTGTTTTTT. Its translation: CASSPWTSSSTGELFF.

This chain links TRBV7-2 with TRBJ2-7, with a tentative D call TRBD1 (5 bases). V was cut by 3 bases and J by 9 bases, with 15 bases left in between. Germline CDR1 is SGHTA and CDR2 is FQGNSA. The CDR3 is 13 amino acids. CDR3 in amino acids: CASSFARWGAQYF. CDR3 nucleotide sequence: TGTGCCAGCAGCTTCGCCCGCTGGGGCGCGCAGTACTTC.

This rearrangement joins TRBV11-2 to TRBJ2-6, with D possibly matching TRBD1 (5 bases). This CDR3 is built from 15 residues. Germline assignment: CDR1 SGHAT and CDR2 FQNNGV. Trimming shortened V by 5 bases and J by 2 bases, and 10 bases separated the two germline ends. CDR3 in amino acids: CASSPDRTGANVLTF. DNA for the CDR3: TGTGCCAGCAGCCCCGACAGAACTGGGGCCAACGTCCTGACTTTC. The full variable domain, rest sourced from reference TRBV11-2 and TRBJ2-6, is EAGVAQSPRYKIIEKRQSVAFWCNPISGHATLYWYQQILGQGPKLLIQFQNNGVVDDSQLPKDRFSAERLKGVDSTLKIQPAKLEDSAVYLCASSPDRTGANVLTFGAGSRLTVL.

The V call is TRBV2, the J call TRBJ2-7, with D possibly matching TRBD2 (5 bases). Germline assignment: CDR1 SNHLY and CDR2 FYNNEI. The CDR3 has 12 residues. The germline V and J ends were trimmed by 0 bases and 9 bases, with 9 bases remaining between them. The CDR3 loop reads CASSEARAAQYF. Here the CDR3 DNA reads TGTGCCAGCAGTGAAGCGAGGGCAGCGCAGTACTTC.

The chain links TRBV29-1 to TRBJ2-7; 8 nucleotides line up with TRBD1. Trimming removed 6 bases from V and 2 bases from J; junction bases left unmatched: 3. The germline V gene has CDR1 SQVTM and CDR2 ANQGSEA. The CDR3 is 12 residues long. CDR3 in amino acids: CSVGQGAYEQYF. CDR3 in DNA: TGCAGCGTCGGACAGGGAGCCTACGAGCAGTACTTC.

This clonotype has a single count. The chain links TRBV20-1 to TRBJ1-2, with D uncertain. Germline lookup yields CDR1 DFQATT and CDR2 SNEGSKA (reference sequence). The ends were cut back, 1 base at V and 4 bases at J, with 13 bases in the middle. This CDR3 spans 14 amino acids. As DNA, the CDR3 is TGCAGTGCTAGAGCGCCCGTAAATTTCTATGGCTACACCTTC. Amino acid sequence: CSARAPVNFYGYTF.

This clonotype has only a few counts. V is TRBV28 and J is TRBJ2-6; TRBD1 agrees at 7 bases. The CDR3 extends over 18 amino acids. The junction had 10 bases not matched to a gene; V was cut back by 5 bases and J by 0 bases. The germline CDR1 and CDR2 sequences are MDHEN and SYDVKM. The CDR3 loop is CASSGAGTVYSGANVLTF. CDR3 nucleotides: TGTGCCAGCAGTGGAGCCGGGACAGTATACTCTGGGGCCAACGTCCTGACTTTC.

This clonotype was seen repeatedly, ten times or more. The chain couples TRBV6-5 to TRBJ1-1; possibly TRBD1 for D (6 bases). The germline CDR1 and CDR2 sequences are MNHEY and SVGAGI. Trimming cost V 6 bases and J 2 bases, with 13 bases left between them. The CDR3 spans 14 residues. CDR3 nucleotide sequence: TGTGCCAGCAGGACAAGGACAGCAAACACTGAAGCTTTCTTT. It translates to CASRTRTANTEAFF.

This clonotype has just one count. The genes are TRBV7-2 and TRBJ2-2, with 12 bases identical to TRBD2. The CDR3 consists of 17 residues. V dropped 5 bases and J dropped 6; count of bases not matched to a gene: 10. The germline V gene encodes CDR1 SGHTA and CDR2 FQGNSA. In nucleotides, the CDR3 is TGTGCCAGCAGCCTACGACTAGCGGGGGTTTTGGCCGGGGAGCTGTTTTTT. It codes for CASSLRLAGVLAGELFF. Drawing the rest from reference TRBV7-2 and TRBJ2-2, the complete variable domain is GAGVSQSPSNKVTEKGKDVELRCDPISGHTALYWYRQSLGQGLEFLIYFQGNSAPDKSGLPSDRFSAERTGGSVSTLTIQRTQQEDSAVYLCASSLRLAGVLAGELFFGEGSRLTVL.

The CDR3 nucleotides read TGTGCCAGCAGTGAAATACACTCGGGCGACGCCTTCGCTTTCTTT. It encodes CASSEIHSGDAFAFF. The chain recombines TRBV7-2 with TRBJ1-1, with unresolved D. This CDR3 region has 15 residues. Trimming shortened V by 6 bases and J by 11 bases, and 25 bases separated the two germline ends. CDR1 and CDR2 (germline): SGHTA, FQGNSA.

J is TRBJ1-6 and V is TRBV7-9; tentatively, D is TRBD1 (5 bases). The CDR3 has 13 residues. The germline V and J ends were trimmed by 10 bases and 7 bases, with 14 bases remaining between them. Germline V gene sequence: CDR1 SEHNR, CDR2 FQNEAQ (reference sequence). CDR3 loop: CATRRDGNSPLHF. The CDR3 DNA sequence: TGTGCCACCCGGCGGGACGGGAATTCACCCCTCCACTTT.

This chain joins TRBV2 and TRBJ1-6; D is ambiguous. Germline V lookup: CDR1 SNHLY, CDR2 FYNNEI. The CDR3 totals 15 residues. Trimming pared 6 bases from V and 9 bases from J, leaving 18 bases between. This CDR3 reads CASRERLEGSSPLHF. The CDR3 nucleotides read TGTGCCAGCAGAGAACGGCTAGAGGGTAGTTCACCCCTCCACTTT.

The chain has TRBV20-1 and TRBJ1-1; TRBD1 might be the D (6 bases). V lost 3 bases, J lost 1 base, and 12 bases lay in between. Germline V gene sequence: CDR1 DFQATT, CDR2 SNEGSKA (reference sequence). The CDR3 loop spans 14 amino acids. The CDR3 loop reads CSARGRTANTEAFF. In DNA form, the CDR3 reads TGCAGTGCTAGGGGCCGGACAGCGAACACTGAAGCTTTCTTT.

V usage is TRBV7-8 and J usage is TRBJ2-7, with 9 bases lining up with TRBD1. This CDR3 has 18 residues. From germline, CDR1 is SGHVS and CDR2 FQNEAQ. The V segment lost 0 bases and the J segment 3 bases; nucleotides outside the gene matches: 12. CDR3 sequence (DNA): TGTGCCAGCAGCTTAGCTCTCACCGGGACAGGGTCGGACTACGAGCAGTACTTC. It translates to CASSLALTGTGSDYEQYF.

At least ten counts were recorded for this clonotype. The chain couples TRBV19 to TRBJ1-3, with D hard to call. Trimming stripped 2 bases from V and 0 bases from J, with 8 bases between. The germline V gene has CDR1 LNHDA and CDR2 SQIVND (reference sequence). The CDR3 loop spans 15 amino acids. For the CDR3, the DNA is TGTGCCAGTAGTATACAGAGTTTCTCTGGAAACACCATATATTTT. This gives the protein CASSIQSFSGNTIYF.

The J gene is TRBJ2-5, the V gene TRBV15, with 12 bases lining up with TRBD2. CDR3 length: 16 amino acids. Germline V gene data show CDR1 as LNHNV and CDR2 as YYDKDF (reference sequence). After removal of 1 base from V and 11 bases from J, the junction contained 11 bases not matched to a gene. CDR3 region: CATSRGTSGASYAQYF. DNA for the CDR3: TGTGCCACCAGCAGAGGGACTAGCGGGGCATCCTACGCGCAGTACTTC.

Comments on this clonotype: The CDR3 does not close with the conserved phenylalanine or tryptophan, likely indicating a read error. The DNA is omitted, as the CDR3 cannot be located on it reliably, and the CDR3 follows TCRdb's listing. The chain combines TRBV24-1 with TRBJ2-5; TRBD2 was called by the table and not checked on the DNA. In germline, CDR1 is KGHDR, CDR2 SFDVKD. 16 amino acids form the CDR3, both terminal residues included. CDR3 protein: CATSDDPALEGYTFGS.

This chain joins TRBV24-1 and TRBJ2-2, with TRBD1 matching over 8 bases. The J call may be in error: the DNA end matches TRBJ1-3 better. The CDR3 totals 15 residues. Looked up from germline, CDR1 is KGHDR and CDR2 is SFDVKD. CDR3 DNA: TGTGCCACCAGTGAGGAGACAGGGGCTGACAGCACCATATATTTT. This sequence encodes CATSEETGADSTIYF.

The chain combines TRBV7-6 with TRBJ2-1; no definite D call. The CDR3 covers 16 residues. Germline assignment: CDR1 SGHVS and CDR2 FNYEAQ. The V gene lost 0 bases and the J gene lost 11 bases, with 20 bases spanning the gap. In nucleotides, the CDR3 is TGTGCCAGCAGCTTAGCGGGTAGTCTGGGCGAGACTCAGCAGTTCTTC. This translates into CASSLAGSLGETQQFF.

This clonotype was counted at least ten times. The CDR3 nucleotides are TGCAGTGCTAGGGAGGGAGCGGGGGGCGCAGATACGCAGTATTTT. Translated: CSAREGAGGADTQYF. The chain is built from TRBV20-1 and TRBJ2-3; 9 nucleotides match TRBD2. Germline V CDR1 and CDR2: DFQATT, SNEGSKA (reference sequence). The length of the CDR3 is 15 residues. Trimming took 3 bases from V and 4 from J; bases not matched to a gene: 8.

CDR3 DNA: TGTGCCAGCAGCCAAGAAGTGGGGCGCACAGATACGCAGTATTTT. It is translated as CASSQEVGRTDTQYF. The chain carries TRBV5-4 and TRBJ2-3; D possibly corresponds to TRBD1 (5 bases). V lost 4 bases, J lost 1 base, and 13 bases lay in between. Per the germline V gene, CDR1 is SGHNT and CDR2 is YYREEE (reference sequence). The length of the CDR3 is 15 residues.

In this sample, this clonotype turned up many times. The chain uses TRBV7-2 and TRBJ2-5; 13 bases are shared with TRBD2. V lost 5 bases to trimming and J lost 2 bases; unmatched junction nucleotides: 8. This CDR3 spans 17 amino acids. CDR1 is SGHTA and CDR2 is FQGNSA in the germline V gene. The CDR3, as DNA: TGTGCCAGCAGCCCACCCGGACTAGCGGGAGAACAAGAGACCCAGTACTTC. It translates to CASSPPGLAGEQETQYF.

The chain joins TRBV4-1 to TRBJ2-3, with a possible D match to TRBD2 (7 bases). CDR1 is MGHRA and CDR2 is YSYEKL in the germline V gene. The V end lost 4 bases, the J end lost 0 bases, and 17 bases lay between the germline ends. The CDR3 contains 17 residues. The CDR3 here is CASSLTFRGASTDTQYF. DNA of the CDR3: TGCGCCAGCAGCCTCACCTTCCGGGGGGCAAGCACAGATACGCAGTATTTT.

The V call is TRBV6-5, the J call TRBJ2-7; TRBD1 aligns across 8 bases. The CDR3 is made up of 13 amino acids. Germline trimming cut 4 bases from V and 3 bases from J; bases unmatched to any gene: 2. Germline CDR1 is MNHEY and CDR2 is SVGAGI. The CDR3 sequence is CASSFGTGYEQYV. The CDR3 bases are TGTGCCAGCAGTTTTGGGACAGGCTACGAGCAGTACGTC.

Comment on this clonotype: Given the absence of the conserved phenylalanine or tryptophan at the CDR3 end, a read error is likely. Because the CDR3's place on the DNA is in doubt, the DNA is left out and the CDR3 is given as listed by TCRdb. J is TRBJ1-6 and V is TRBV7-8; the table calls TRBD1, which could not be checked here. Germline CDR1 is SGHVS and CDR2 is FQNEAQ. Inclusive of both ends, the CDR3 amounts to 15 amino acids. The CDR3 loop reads CASSHSETGGYSPHL.

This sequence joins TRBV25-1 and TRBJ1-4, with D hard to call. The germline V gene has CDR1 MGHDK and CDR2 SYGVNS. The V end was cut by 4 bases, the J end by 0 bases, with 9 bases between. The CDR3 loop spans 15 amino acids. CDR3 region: CASSVADATNEKLFF. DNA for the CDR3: TGTGCCAGCAGTGTGGCAGACGCAACTAATGAAAAACTGTTTTTT.